This T cell receptor beta chain was sequenced in a study of Graves' ophthalmopathy and Graves' hyperthyroidism. Findings and caveats of the study: In blood appeared most of the expanded thyroid clonotypes whose frequency exceeded 0.001.

Between the trimmed V and J ends, which lost 0 bases and 8 bases, there was a span of 17 bases. In germline, CDR1 is MNHEY, CDR2 SVGAGI. This CDR3 is built from 15 residues. At least ten counts were recorded for this clonotype. Its antigen is not known. Investigators amplified TCR beta CDR3 regions from RNA transcripts. Investigators did first-round RT-PCR with HTBI primers, then second-round multiplex PCR. TCRdb itself ran the multiplex PCR reads through MiXCR, one entry per CDR3 protein. The sample holds about 620,000 distinct CDR3 sequences, about 20% seen once. The specimen was peripheral blood. This chain uses TRBV6-5 with TRBJ2-7; D is possibly TRBD2 (5 bases). This sequence was found in a woman aged 18-29 years with stable Graves' hyperthyroidism. Some clones in this sample may be carry-over from other donors' samples. CDR3 loop: CASSYSPGMFEKQYF. For the CDR3, the DNA is TGTGCCAGCAGTTACTCGCCGGGGATGTTTGAGAAGCAGTACTTC.